This T cell receptor beta chain was documented in a study of control samples from healthy donors and cancer patients. Here immunoSEQ multiplex PCR was the method, and the copy in TCRdb shows in-frame clones only, minus some. Altogether roughly 150,000 clones are present, around 86% being singletons, with the ten largest covering over 4%. The CDR3 contains 15 residues. Per germline, CDR1 SGHDT and CDR2 YYEEEE. The V end lost 0 bases, the J end lost 1 base, and 8 bases lay between the germline ends. This sequence originates from a man aged 30-40 years in good health. Sequencing was carried out using blood. The J gene is TRBJ1-5, the V gene TRBV5-6; perhaps TRBD1 as D (5 bases). The CDR3 protein is CASSLVGGSNQPQHF. The CDR3 bases are TGTGCCAGCAGCTTGGTCGGGGGGAGCAATCAGCCCCAGCATTTT.